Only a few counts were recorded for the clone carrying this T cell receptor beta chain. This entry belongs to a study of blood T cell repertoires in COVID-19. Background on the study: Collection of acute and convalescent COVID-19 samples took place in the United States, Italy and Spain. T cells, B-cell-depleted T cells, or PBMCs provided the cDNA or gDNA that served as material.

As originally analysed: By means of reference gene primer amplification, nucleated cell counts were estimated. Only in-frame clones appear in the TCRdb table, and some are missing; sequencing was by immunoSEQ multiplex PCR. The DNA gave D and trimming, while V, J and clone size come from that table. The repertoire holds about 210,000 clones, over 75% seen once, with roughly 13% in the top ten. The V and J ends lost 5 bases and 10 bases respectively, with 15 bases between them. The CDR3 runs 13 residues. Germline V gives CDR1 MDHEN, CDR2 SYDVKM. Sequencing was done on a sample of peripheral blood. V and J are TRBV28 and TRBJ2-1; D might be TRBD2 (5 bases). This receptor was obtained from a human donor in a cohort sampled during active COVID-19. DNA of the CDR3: TGTGCCAGCAGTAGGACGGGATTTAGGGAGCAGTTCTTC. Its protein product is CASSRTGFREQFF.